This record concerns one T cell receptor (beta chain) sequence. Its target is not known. TCRdb's copy holds only in-frame clones and misses some; the assay was immunoSEQ multiplex PCR. This table holds under 150,000 clones, less than 95% found once. This entry comes from a study of T cell responses to AZD1222 COVID-19 vaccine. Whole-study results and caveats: Spike-specific TCR breadth and depth went up after people got two AZD1222 doses. Distributed over spike, vaccine-associated CD4 TCRs predominated at 160-218 and 743-854. Clonal diversity may have been underestimated in mostly white British donors.

The receptor comes from an adult in good health. The specimen comprised peripheral blood, sampled on day 0 of AZD1222 vaccination.

The CDR3 nucleotides are TGTGCCAGCAGCTTGTGGACAGGGGTTTCCAATCAGCCCCAGCATTTT. Translation: CASSLWTGVSNQPQHF. This chain joins TRBV5-8 and TRBJ1-5; TRBD1 matches at 9 bases. The germline V gene has CDR1 SGHTS and CDR2 YDEGEE. V lost 1 base, J lost 3 bases, and 5 bases stayed unmatched. The CDR3 loop spans 16 amino acids.